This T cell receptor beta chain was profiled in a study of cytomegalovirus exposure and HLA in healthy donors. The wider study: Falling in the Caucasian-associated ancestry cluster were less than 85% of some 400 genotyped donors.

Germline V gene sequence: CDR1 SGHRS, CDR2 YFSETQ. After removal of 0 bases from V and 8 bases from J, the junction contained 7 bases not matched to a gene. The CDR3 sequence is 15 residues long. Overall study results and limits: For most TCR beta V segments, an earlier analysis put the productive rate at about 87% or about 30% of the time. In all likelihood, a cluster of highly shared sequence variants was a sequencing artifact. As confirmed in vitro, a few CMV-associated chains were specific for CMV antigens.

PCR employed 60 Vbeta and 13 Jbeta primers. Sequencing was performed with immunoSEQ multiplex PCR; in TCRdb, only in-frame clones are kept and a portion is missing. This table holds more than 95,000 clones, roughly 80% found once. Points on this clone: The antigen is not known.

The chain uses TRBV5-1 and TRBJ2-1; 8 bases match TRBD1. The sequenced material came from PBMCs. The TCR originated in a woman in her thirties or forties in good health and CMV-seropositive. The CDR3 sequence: CASSLARTGRDEQFF. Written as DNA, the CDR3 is TGCGCCAGCAGCTTGGCAAGGACAGGGCGGGATGAGCAGTTCTTC.